This TCR beta chain was found in a study of blood T cell repertoires in COVID-19. Overall study context: Some COVID-19 samples were acute and others convalescent; all came from the United States, Italy and Spain. The analysed material was cDNA or gDNA that came from T cells, B-cell-depleted T cells, or PBMCs.

Study processing details: By means of reference gene primer amplification, nucleated cell counts were estimated. Using immunoSEQ multiplex PCR, the repertoire was profiled, and TCRdb retains in-frame clones only, with some absent. V, J and clone size are those of that table, while D and trimming were read from the DNA. This sample yields 45,000 to 60,000 clones, of which about 90% are seen a single time; less than 8% belongs to the top ten. Germline values: CDR1 MNHEY, CDR2 SMNVEV (reference sequence). The CDR3 is made up of 14 amino acids. Trimming at V came to 6 bases and at J to 7 bases, leaving 7 bases not matched to a gene.

The source is a man in his 70s with active COVID-19. This chain links TRBV27 with TRBJ1-4, with TRBD1 identical over 8 bases. Sample: peripheral blood. The CDR3 nucleotides read TGTGCCAGCAGCTACGGACAGGGTAGTGAAAAACTGTTTTTT. It yields the protein CASSYGQGSEKLFF.